This TCR beta chain was sequenced during a study of blood T cell repertoires in COVID-19. Turning to the study itself: Samples of COVID-19 (acute and convalescent) were obtained from the United States, Italy and Spain. In each case, the material was cDNA or gDNA derived from T cells, B-cell-depleted T cells, or PBMCs.

As handled by the study authors: Reference gene primer amplification gave estimated nucleated cell counts. This table comes from immunoSEQ multiplex PCR, and its TCRdb copy is limited to in-frame clones, with some not included. From that table come the V and J calls and clone size; the DNA was used to work out D and trimming. The sample contains over 250,000 clones, 70% to 85% of which appear only once. Seattle-derived patients entered the study during active infection and were followed longitudinally. The CDR3 spans 15 residues. Trimming stripped 5 bases from V and 2 bases from J, with 13 bases between. Germline lookup yields CDR1 LNHDA and CDR2 SQIVND (reference sequence).

This TCR was sampled from a human donor with COVID-19, enrolled during active disease. The donor label of this sample is uncertain. The chain carries TRBV19 and TRBJ1-5; no clear D gene. Source material: peripheral blood. CDR3 nucleotides: TGTGCCAGTAGTTTGCAGGCAGGCCGCAATCAGCCCCAGCATTTT. This sequence encodes CASSLQAGRNQPQHF.